This T cell receptor (beta chain) was profiled in a study of shared clonotypes between healthy human individuals. The wider study: Two women and a few men aged 18 to 49 served as donors.

The V end was cut by 5 bases, the J end by 0 bases, with 14 bases between. The CDR3 length is 17 residues. Per the germline V gene, CDR1 is ENHRY and CDR2 is SYGVKD. As for this clone: Antigen unknown.

Several immunoSEQ 96-well plates shared each subset's DNA, each plate a replicate. The data were produced by immunoSEQ multiplex PCR, yet TCRdb's version contains in-frame clones alone and is incomplete. This sample has hundreds of thousands of clones, with 60% to 75% found just once. Findings of the study overall: Between a few donors, naive CD4 clonotypes were shared at a level of about 5%.

This chain links TRBV10-3 with TRBJ2-6, with D perhaps TRBD1 (6 bases). The sequence was obtained from a woman aged 25 to 45 in good health. The sequencing sample was made of memory CD4+ T cells sorted from blood. Noted subset: CD45RA-negative fraction. The CDR3 DNA reads TGTGCCATCAGTTCAGGGGAACCGGGCTCTGGGGCCAACGTCCTGACTTTC. This translates into CAISSGEPGSGANVLTF.